The 26 T cell receptor beta chains presented below share a single source sample, sequenced in a study of OX40 agonist ivuxolimab in advanced cancers. Profiling relied on immunoSEQ multiplex PCR, and the TCRdb table lists in-frame clones only, not all of them. Seen here are 20,000 to 30,000 clones, 76% observed once, and the top ten hold about 15%. The starting material was CD4+ or CD8+ T cells sorted from blood, obtained in a trial of the OX40 agonist ivuxolimab. These receptors were collected from an adult with an advanced solid tumor such as melanoma, head and neck, liver or kidney cancer.

This clone was seen once. CDR3 coding DNA: TGTGCCAGCAGCGACAGGGTTAGGGGAAACTCTGGAAACACCATATATTTT. It encodes CASSDRVRGNSGNTIYF. The chain couples TRBV9 to TRBJ1-3, with D possibly TRBD1 on 6 matching bases. Germline values: CDR1 SGDLS, CDR2 YYNGEE. V lost 3 bases and J lost 0, with 16 bases in between. This CDR3 region has 17 residues.

The genes are TRBV10-1 and TRBJ2-3, with D hard to call. In germline, CDR1 is WNHNN, CDR2 SYGVQD (reference sequence). This CDR3 has 13 residues. Trimming stripped 4 bases from V and 2 bases from J, with 7 bases between. CDR3 loop: CASSGRFTDTQYF. CDR3 DNA sequence: TGCGCCAGCAGTGGCAGGTTCACAGATACGCAGTATTTT.

This clone was picked up a small number of times. V is TRBV7-9 and J is TRBJ1-5, with D perhaps TRBD1 (6 bases). The CDR3 extends over 11 amino acids. With 8 bases removed from V and 5 bases from J, the gap between germline ends came to 7 bases. From germline, CDR1 is SEHNR and CDR2 FQNEAQ (reference sequence). CDR3 protein: CASGGDQPQHF. In DNA, the CDR3 is TGTGCCAGCGGGGGCGATCAGCCCCAGCATTTT.

The rearrangement joins TRBV5-1 to TRBJ1-5; D is possibly TRBD1 (5 bases). The CDR3 has 15 amino acids. V was pared by 1 base and J by 7 bases, with 15 bases between. Germline CDR1 reads SGHRS; CDR2 reads YFSETQ. The CDR3 loop is CASSLSGTEEQPQHF. The DNA of the CDR3 is TGCGCCAGCAGCTTGTCGGGGACCGAAGAGCAGCCCCAGCATTTT.

This clone was detected a few times. The chain uses TRBV18 and TRBJ2-7; 11 positions agree with TRBD1. With V trimmed by 2 bases and J by 3 bases, 3 bases remained unmatched. Germline assignment: CDR1 KGHSH and CDR2 LQKENI. The length of the CDR3 is 15 residues. The DNA for the CDR3 is TGTGCCAGCTCACCAGGGACAGGGGGTCGCTACGAGCAGTACTTC. Encoded protein: CASSPGTGGRYEQYF. Combining the CDR3 with reference TRBV18 and TRBJ2-7 gives the whole variable domain NAGVMQNPRHLVRRRGQEARLRCSPMKGHSHVYWYRQLPEEGLKFMVYLQKENIIDESGMPKERFSAEFPKEGPSILRIQQVVRGDSAAYFCASSPGTGGRYEQYFGPGTRLTVT.

This clone was observed a handful of times. The J gene is TRBJ1-2, the V gene TRBV6-7; 9 nucleotides line up with TRBD1. TRBV6-7 carries the ORF label, with uncertain function. V lost 4 bases to trimming and J lost 4 bases; unmatched junction nucleotides: 7. The CDR3 length is 15 residues. As DNA, the CDR3 is TGTGCCAGCAGTTTCCGGGACAGGGCTATCTATGGCTACACCTTC. Residues: CASSFRDRAIYGYTF.

In this sample, this clone turned up a few times. This chain connects TRBV13 to TRBJ1-2; 11 bases match TRBD1. V dropped 4 bases and J dropped 7; count of bases not matched to a gene: 8. The germline V gene encodes CDR1 PRHDT and CDR2 FYEKMQ (reference sequence). CDR3 size: 15 residues. CDR3 amino acids: CASSSPGQGARGYTF. The CDR3 DNA is TGTGCCAGCAGCTCCCCAGGACAGGGGGCGCGTGGCTACACCTTC.

In this sample, this clone turned up a few times. The rearrangement joins TRBV21-1 to TRBJ2-1. TRBV21-1 is annotated as a pseudogene. The CDR3 runs 14 residues. CDR3 sequence reads: CASRSLDAYNEQFF. CDR3 nucleotides: TGTGCCAGCAGATCCTTGGACGCGTACAATGAGCAGTTCTTC.

The rearrangement links TRBV4-2 to TRBJ2-6; 12 bases line up with TRBD1. This CDR3 is 17 amino acids long. Trimming at V came to 5 bases and at J to 2 bases, leaving 4 bases not matched to a gene. Per germline, CDR1 LGHNA and CDR2 YNFKEQ. The CDR3, as DNA: TGTGCCAGCAGCGCGGGACAGGGGGCTGCTGGGGCCAACGTCCTGACTTTC. This codes for CASSAGQGAAGANVLTF.

The V and J genes are TRBV11-1 and TRBJ2-2; 10 bases line up with TRBD1. Trimming at V came to 5 bases and at J to 6 bases, leaving 6 bases not matched to a gene. This CDR3 contains 15 residues. Germline CDR1 SGHAT, CDR2 FQDESV (reference sequence). The CDR3: CASSHRDRGSGELFF. The DNA for the CDR3 is TGTGCCAGCAGCCACCGGGACAGGGGTTCCGGGGAGCTGTTTTTT.

J is TRBJ1-1 and V is TRBV29-1; maybe TRBD1 (5 bases). The CDR3 is 12 residues long. Germline CDR1 reads SQVTM; CDR2 reads ANQGSEA. V dropped 5 bases and J dropped 5 bases, with 12 bases sitting between them. The CDR3 DNA sequence: TGCAGCGTTATGGACATTGGAACTGAAGCTTTCTTT. This codes for CSVMDIGTEAFF. The whole variable domain, filled in from reference TRBV29-1 and TRBJ1-1, reads SAVISQKPSRDICQRGTSLTIQCQVDSQVTMMFWYRQQPGQSLTLIATANQGSEATYESGFVIDKFPISRPNLTFSTLTVSNMSPEDSSIYLCSVMDIGTEAFFGQGTRLTVV.

The chain recombines TRBV19 with TRBJ1-4; 10 bases align to TRBD1. V gave up 5 bases and J gave up 4 bases; unmatched junction bases: 7. Germline V CDR1 and CDR2: LNHDA, SQIVND (reference sequence). The length of the CDR3 is 16 residues. CDR3 DNA: TGTGCCAGTAGTTCAGGGACAGGGGCCTTTAATGAAAAACTGTTTTTT. Its protein product is CASSSGTGAFNEKLFF.

The table lists this clone with a few counts. The chain recombines TRBV5-1 with TRBJ1-5; 7 bases align to TRBD1. V lost 0 bases to trimming and J lost 4 bases; unmatched junction nucleotides: 4. Germline CDR1 SGHRS, CDR2 YFSETQ. The CDR3 covers 15 residues. The CDR3 loop reads CASSLEGAVNQPQHF. The CDR3 region has the DNA TGCGCCAGCAGCTTGGAGGGGGCGGTAAATCAGCCCCAGCATTTT.

This clone was detected only a few times. V usage is TRBV11-2 and J usage is TRBJ2-2, with TRBD2 as a possible D gene (6 bases). Germline V gene sequence: CDR1 SGHAT, CDR2 FQNNGV. V was clipped by 1 base and J by 4 bases, with 13 bases between them. This CDR3 has 16 residues. In DNA form, the CDR3 reads TGTGCCAGCAGCTTAGTGTTACTAGCTGCCACCGGGGAGCTGTTTTTT. Translated, it gives CASSLVLLAATGELFF.

CDR3 sequence (DNA): TGCGCCAGCAGTGCGGATCGGGGGAATGGCTACACCTTC. Protein sequence: CASSADRGNGYTF. J is TRBJ1-2 and V is TRBV10-1; TRBD1 is a possible D gene (5 bases). The CDR3 totals 13 residues. Per germline, CDR1 WNHNN and CDR2 SYGVQD (reference sequence). Trimming pared 4 bases from V and 6 bases from J, leaving 12 bases between.

The rearrangement links TRBV15 to TRBJ1-4; D perhaps matches TRBD1 (5 bases). The ends were cut back, 5 bases at V and 0 bases at J, with 7 bases in the middle. This CDR3 region has 14 residues. Germline V gives CDR1 LNHNV, CDR2 YYDKDF (reference sequence). The CDR3: CATSLGATNEKLFF. The DNA for the CDR3 is TGTGCCACCAGCCTAGGGGCAACTAATGAAAAACTGTTTTTT.

V is TRBV30 and J is TRBJ2-5; possibly TRBD2 for D (6 bases). The ends were cut back, 0 bases at V and 0 bases at J, with 14 bases in the middle. CDR1 is GTSNPN and CDR2 is SVGIG in the germline V gene (reference sequence). The CDR3 is made up of 16 amino acids. CDR3 region: CAWSVWRGRDQETQYF. CDR3 nucleotide sequence: TGTGCCTGGAGTGTATGGCGGGGAAGGGACCAAGAGACCCAGTACTTC.

The CDR3 DNA reads TGTGCCAGCAGCTACCGGGACGCCAGATATGGCTACACCTTC. The encoded protein is CASSYRDARYGYTF. The chain is built from TRBV7-2 and TRBJ1-2, with D tentatively TRBD1 (5 bases). There are 14 residues in the CDR3. The V gene's germline CDR1 is SGHTA and CDR2 FQGNSA. Trimming took off 4 bases at V and 5 bases at J, with 14 bases between the two ends.

Here the CDR3 reads CASSQTGRDEKLFF. The CDR3, as DNA: TGCGCCAGCAGCCAAACAGGGAGGGATGAAAAACTGTTTTTT. The chain employs TRBV10-1 and TRBJ1-4; D possibly corresponds to TRBD1 (6 bases). Trimming took 6 bases from V and 6 from J, leaving 14 bases between them. The CDR3 runs 14 residues. Germline CDR1 WNHNN, CDR2 SYGVQD (reference sequence).

This chain links TRBV28 with TRBJ1-5; D call uncertain. CDR3 size: 12 residues. Germline-derived CDR1 and CDR2 are MDHEN and SYDVKM. Trimming shortened V by 2 bases and J by 7 bases, and 6 bases separated the two germline ends. The CDR3: CASSLDGQPQHF. DNA of the CDR3: TGTGCCAGCAGTTTAGATGGGCAGCCCCAGCATTTT.

This clone appeared once. The V gene is TRBV5-5, the J gene TRBJ1-5; D unresolved. This CDR3 spans 13 amino acids. Looked up from germline, CDR1 is SGHKS and CDR2 is YYEKEE (reference sequence). V lost 1 base and J lost 3, with 5 bases in between. CDR3 sequence: CASSLQINQPQHF. CDR3 coding DNA: TGTGCCAGCAGCTTGCAGATCAATCAGCCCCAGCATTTT.

This chain links TRBV21-1 with TRBJ1-4; whether TRBD1, the table's D call, matches the DNA was not checked. TRBV21-1 is a recognized pseudogene. CDR3 length: 13 residues. The CDR3 bases are TGTGCCAGCAGCGTAGGGACAGCTGAAAAACTGTTTTTT. It encodes CASSVGTAEKLFF.

V usage is TRBV5-1 and J usage is TRBJ2-2, with D hard to call. This CDR3 has 13 residues. Germline lookup yields CDR1 SGHRS and CDR2 YFSETQ. With 0 bases removed from V and 6 bases from J, the gap between germline ends came to 6 bases. CDR3 nucleotides: TGCGCCAGCAGCTTGGACGGGCCCGGGGAGCTGTTTTTT. As protein: CASSLDGPGELFF.

The chain carries TRBV5-1 and TRBJ1-1; TRBD1 matches at 7 bases. Germline V gene sequence: CDR1 SGHRS, CDR2 YFSETQ. J gave up 7 bases and V 2 bases, and 14 bases lay outside the gene matches. The CDR3 length is 16 residues. CDR3 bases: TGCGCCAGCAGCTTAGAATATACAGGGGCTGGGGGTGAAGCTTTCTTT. Translation gives CASSLEYTGAGGEAFF.

The J gene is TRBJ1-4, the V gene TRBV5-6, with 8 positions matching TRBD1. V trimming: 5 bases; J trimming: 8 bases; junction bases outside the gene matches: 5. This CDR3 region has 13 residues. Germline CDR1 is SGHDT and CDR2 is YYEEEE. CDR3 protein: CASRLGTGEKLFF. In nucleotides, the CDR3 is TGTGCCAGCAGGTTAGGGACAGGCGAAAAACTGTTTTTT. Full variable domain (remainder filled in from reference TRBV5-6 and TRBJ1-4): DAGVTQSPTHLIKTRGQQVTLRCSPKSGHDTVSWYQQALGQGPQFIFQYYEEEERQRGNFPDRFSGHQFPNYSSELNVNALLLGDSALYLCASRLGTGEKLFFGSGTQLSVL.

This clone was counted only a few times. A clone one base away is much larger, so this may be a read error. Other DNA variants within this sample encode the same CDR3. The chain employs TRBV5-1 and TRBJ2-2, with D possibly matching TRBD1 (7 bases). V dropped 0 bases and J dropped 7 bases, with 16 bases sitting between them. This CDR3 contains 16 residues. Germline CDR1 and CDR2: SGHRS and YFSETQ. The CDR3 DNA sequence: TGCGCCAGCAGCTTGGGGAGGGGGCATGATGACGGGGAGCTGTTTTTT. It encodes CASSLGRGHDDGELFF.